This entry features one T cell receptor beta chain sequence. PCR primers comprised 60 Vbeta and 13 Jbeta primers. TCRdb's copy holds only in-frame clones and misses some; the assay was immunoSEQ multiplex PCR. The sample has about 91,000 clones, around 70% seen once; the top ten hold roughly 1.2%. The data are from a study of cytomegalovirus exposure and HLA in healthy donors. This sequence was found in a female donor in good health and CMV-seronegative. The sequencing input was PBMCs.

Here the CDR3 DNA reads TGTGCCAGCAGAGCCTCTGGAAACACCATATATTTT. Amino acid sequence: CASRASGNTIYF. V and J are TRBV2 and TRBJ1-3; no clear D gene. This CDR3 contains 12 residues. The germline CDR1 and CDR2 sequences are SNHLY and FYNNEI. Trimming removed 6 bases from V and 0 bases from J, with 3 bases in between.